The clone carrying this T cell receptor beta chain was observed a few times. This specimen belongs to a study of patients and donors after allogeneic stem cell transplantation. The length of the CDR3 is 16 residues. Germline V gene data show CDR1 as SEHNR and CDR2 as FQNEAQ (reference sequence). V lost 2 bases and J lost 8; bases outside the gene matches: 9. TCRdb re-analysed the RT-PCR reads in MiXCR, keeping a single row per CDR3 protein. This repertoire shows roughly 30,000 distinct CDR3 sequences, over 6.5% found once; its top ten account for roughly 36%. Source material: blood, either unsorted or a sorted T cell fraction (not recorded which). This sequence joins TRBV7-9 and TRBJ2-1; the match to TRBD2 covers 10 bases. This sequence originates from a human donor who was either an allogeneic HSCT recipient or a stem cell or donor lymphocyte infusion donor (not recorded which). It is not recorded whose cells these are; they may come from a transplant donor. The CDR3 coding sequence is TGTGCCAGCAGCTTATTACCTAGCGGGAGTAAAGATGAGCAGTTCTTC. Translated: CASSLLPSGSKDEQFF.